The present TCR beta chain was sequenced within a study of T cells after yellow fever vaccination. The study, taken as a whole, reports: Boosting was followed by the reappearance of most primary-vaccination clones (about 97% CD4, about 88% CD8). Just a small share of clonotypes turned up in the CD4 compartment as well as the CD8 compartment.

This CDR3 has 17 amino acids. CDR1 is MGHRA and CDR2 is YSYEKL in the germline V gene. Trimming removed 0 bases at V and 0 bases at J, with 14 bases between. This clonotype has at least ten counts. One entry per CDR3 protein results from TCRdb running MiXCR on the 5' RACE reads. The sample has tens of thousands of distinct CDR3 sequences, around 3.4% seen once; the top ten hold 0.8% to 1%. The material was PBMCs, either bulk or a sorted T-cell subset (CD4+, CD8+, memory, or dextramer-sorted; not recorded which), obtained about 41 days after the first yellow fever vaccination. The origin of this receptor is a man aged 18 to 29 who received the YFV17D yellow fever vaccine. The chain has TRBV4-1 and TRBJ2-5, with no clear D. For the CDR3, the DNA is TGCGCCAGCAGCCAAGAAAGGCCCAGAACCCACCAAGAGACCCAGTACTTC. Translating gives CASSQERPRTHQETQYF.